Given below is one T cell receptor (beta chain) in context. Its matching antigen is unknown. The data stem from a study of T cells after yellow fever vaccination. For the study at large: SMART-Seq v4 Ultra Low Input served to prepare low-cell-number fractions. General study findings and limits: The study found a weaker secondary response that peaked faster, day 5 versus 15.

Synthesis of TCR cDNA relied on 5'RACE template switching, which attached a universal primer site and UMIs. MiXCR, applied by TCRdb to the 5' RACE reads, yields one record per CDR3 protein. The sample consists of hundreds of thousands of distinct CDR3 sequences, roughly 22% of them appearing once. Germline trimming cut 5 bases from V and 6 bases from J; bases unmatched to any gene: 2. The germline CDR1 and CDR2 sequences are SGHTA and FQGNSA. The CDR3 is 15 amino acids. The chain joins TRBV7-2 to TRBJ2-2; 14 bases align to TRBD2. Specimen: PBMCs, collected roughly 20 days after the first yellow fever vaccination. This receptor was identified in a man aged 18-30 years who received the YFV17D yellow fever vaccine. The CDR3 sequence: CASSRLAGGPGELFF. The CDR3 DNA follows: TGTGCCAGCAGCCGACTAGCGGGGGGGCCCGGGGAGCTGTTTTTT. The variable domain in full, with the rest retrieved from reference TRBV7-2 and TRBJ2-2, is GAGVSQSPSNKVTEKGKDVELRCDPISGHTALYWYRQSLGQGLEFLIYFQGNSAPDKSGLPSDRFSAERTGGSVSTLTIQRTQQEDSAVYLCASSRLAGGPGELFFGEGSRLTVL.